The 15 T cell receptor beta chains below were found in one sample sequenced in a study of blood T cell repertoires in COVID-19. Clones were read by immunoSEQ multiplex PCR, and TCRdb kept only the in-frame ones, dropping some. Of some 250,000 clones listed, approximately 86% are singletons. The source material was peripheral blood. These receptors were taken from a woman aged 60-75 years with COVID-19, enrolled during active disease.

This sequence joins TRBV10-3 and TRBJ2-1; 9 bases line up with TRBD1. Trimming cost V 3 bases and J 10 bases; bases outside gene matches: 7. This CDR3 is built from 14 residues. The germline V gene encodes CDR1 ENHRY and CDR2 SYGVKD. In DNA form, the CDR3 reads TGTGCCATCAGTGAAGCGGGACAGGGTTACGAGCAGTTCTTC. Its protein product is CAISEAGQGYEQFF.

The chain carries TRBV5-1 and TRBJ1-1; perhaps TRBD1 as D (5 bases). Trimming took 4 bases from V and 1 from J, leaving 11 bases between them. The CDR3 is 14 residues long. Germline loops: CDR1 SGHRS, CDR2 YFSETQ. CDR3 sequence reads: CASSTQGANTEAFF. The DNA for the CDR3 is TGCGCCAGCAGCACTCAAGGGGCGAACACTGAAGCTTTCTTT.

This rearrangement joins TRBV12-3 or TRBV12-4 to TRBJ1-1, with unresolved D. This CDR3 contains 13 residues. Trimming took off 2 bases at V and 1 base at J, with 5 bases between the two ends. The CDR3 DNA sequence: TGTGCCAGCAGTTTACTGTGGAACACTGAAGCTTTCTTT. This codes for CASSLLWNTEAFF.

The V gene is TRBV7-9, the J gene TRBJ2-5; D possibly corresponds to TRBD1 (5 bases). This CDR3 region has 12 residues. Deletions cut 5 bases from V and 4 bases from J, with 8 bases between. Germline values: CDR1 SEHNR, CDR2 FQNEAQ (reference sequence). The DNA for the CDR3 is TGTGCCAGCAGCCCCACAGGAGAGACCCAGTACTTC. This sequence encodes CASSPTGETQYF.

J is TRBJ2-7 and V is TRBV13, with 8 bases that match TRBD1. V dropped 4 bases and J dropped 2; count of bases not matched to a gene: 10. CDR1 is PRHDT, CDR2 FYEKMQ, per germline (reference sequence). This CDR3 spans 16 amino acids. The DNA of the CDR3 is TGTGCCAGCAGCTCCCGTCGGACAGGGAGACCCTACGAGCAGTACTTC. This codes for CASSSRRTGRPYEQYF. Looking up the rest from reference TRBV13 and TRBJ2-7 gives the full variable domain: AAGVIQSPRHLIKEKRETATLKCYPIPRHDTVYWYQQGPGQDPQFLISFYEKMQSDKGSIPDRFSAQQFSDYHSELNMSSLELGDSALYFCASSSRRTGRPYEQYFGPGTRLTVT.

The chain carries TRBV19 and TRBJ2-2; 13 bases agree with TRBD2. CDR3 length: 14 amino acids. With 8 bases clipped from V and 4 bases from J, the junction kept 1 base outside the gene matches. Germline V gives CDR1 LNHDA, CDR2 SQIVND (reference sequence). The chain's CDR3 is CASRLAGGTGELFF. CDR3 nucleotide sequence: TGTGCCAGTCGACTAGCGGGAGGCACCGGGGAGCTGTTTTTT.

This clone appeared a single time. The chain employs TRBV28 and TRBJ1-2; TRBD1 aligns across 7 bases. Germline V gene data show CDR1 as MDHEN and CDR2 as SYDVKM. The CDR3 is made up of 14 amino acids. J gave up 4 bases and V 7 bases, and 9 bases lay outside the gene matches. CDR3 nucleotide sequence: TGTGCCAGCATCGAAGGCAGGGGGTCCTATGGCTACACCTTC. Its translation: CASIEGRGSYGYTF.

The chain has TRBV3-1 (or the pseudogene TRBV3-2) and TRBJ2-7; TRBD2 aligns across 12 bases. With V trimmed by 1 base and J by 6 bases, 7 bases remained unmatched. Looked up from germline, CDR1 is LGHDT and CDR2 is YNNKEL (reference sequence). The CDR3 is 16 amino acids. CDR3 protein: CASSQGPGTSGFEQYF. DNA of the CDR3: TGTGCCAGCAGCCAAGGCCCCGGGACTAGCGGGTTCGAGCAGTACTTC.

For the CDR3, the DNA is TGCGCCAGCAGCCAAGATGAAGACTGGAACTATGGCTACACCTTC. Its protein is CASSQDEDWNYGYTF. The rearrangement links TRBV4-1 to TRBJ1-2; D uncertain. There are 15 residues in the CDR3. Germline assignment: CDR1 MGHRA and CDR2 YSYEKL. Trimming left V 0 bases short and J 2 bases short, with 10 bases between.

The chain combines TRBV3-1 (or the pseudogene TRBV3-2) with TRBJ2-2, with D perhaps TRBD1 (5 bases). V was cut by 5 bases and J by 0 bases, with 22 bases left in between. CDR3 length: 19 amino acids. Germline loops: CDR1 LGHDT, CDR2 YNNKEL (reference sequence). CDR3 bases: TGTGCCAGCAGCTCAATGGGGCAGACTTTTCCCGCGAACACCGGGGAGCTGTTTTTT. Protein product: CASSSMGQTFPANTGELFF.

This chain connects TRBV13 to TRBJ1-2; D not resolved. V lost 7 bases to trimming and J lost 4 bases, with 13 bases between them. This CDR3 comprises 13 residues. Germline assignment: CDR1 PRHDT and CDR2 FYEKMQ (reference sequence). This CDR3 is CASNLAPGYGYTF. DNA for the CDR3: TGTGCCAGCAATCTTGCACCGGGCTATGGCTACACCTTC.

The rearrangement links TRBV6-6 to TRBJ2-2; D possibly corresponds to TRBD1 (6 bases). Per germline, CDR1 MNHNY and CDR2 SVGAGI (reference sequence). The V and J ends lost 5 bases and 1 base respectively, with 17 bases between them. This CDR3 is built from 17 residues. The CDR3 region has the DNA TGTGCCAGCAGTCCTCCCGGATCCAGGGGGAACACCGGGGAGCTGTTTTTT. Amino acids: CASSPPGSRGNTGELFF.

In the case of this clone: Additional DNA sequences in this sample encode the identical CDR3. This sequence joins TRBV12-3 or TRBV12-4 and TRBJ1-2; TRBD1 agrees at 7 bases. This CDR3 spans 13 amino acids. J was trimmed by 2 bases and V by 4 bases; bases with no gene match: 1. CDR3 sequence (DNA): TGTGCCAGCAGTTCGGGACAGAACTATGGCTACACCTTC. Encoded protein: CASSSGQNYGYTF.

This chain uses TRBV11-3 with TRBJ2-2, with TRBD2 matching over 9 bases. The V and J ends lost 0 bases and 3 bases, in that order; junction bases with no gene match: 2. Germline loops: CDR1 SGHNT, CDR2 YENEEA. The CDR3 contains 16 residues. CDR3 DNA sequence: TGTGCCAGCAGCTTAGAAGGCGGGAGGGACACCGGGGAGCTGTTTTTT. It specifies CASSLEGGRDTGELFF.

The genes are TRBV3-1 (or the pseudogene TRBV3-2) and TRBJ1-1, with D possibly matching TRBD1 (6 bases). This CDR3 has 14 amino acids. V was shortened by 1 base and J by 5 bases, with 11 bases between the two germline ends. The germline V gene has CDR1 LGHDT and CDR2 YNNKEL (reference sequence). The CDR3 sequence: CASSQVGGGTEAFF. In DNA form, the CDR3 reads TGTGCCAGCAGCCAAGTGGGAGGGGGTACTGAAGCTTTCTTT.